This T cell receptor (beta chain) was sequenced for a study of early T cells in non-severe SARS-CoV-2 infection. MiXCR, run by TCRdb on the 5' RACE reads, gives a single entry per CDR3 protein. The sample lists 57,000 or so distinct CDR3 sequences; roughly 5.3% were seen once. This clonotype was found a few times. Antigen: not known. Overall study findings and caveats: The matching step, a VDJdb search, favored anti-spike CD8 responses and missed private and CD4 specificities.

V lost 3 bases to trimming and J lost 2 bases, with 8 bases between them. CDR3 length: 13 residues. Germline CDR1 MGHRA, CDR2 YSYEKL. Sequences were obtained from whole blood. This clonotype was obtained from an adult who was a healthcare worker with PCR-confirmed SARS-CoV-2 infection or an uninfected control (not recorded which). This chain joins TRBV4-1 and TRBJ2-7; D is possibly TRBD2 (6 bases). The CDR3 protein is CASSHGGAYEQYF. DNA of the CDR3: TGCGCCAGCAGCCACGGGGGAGCCTACGAGCAGTACTTC.